The 7 T cell receptor beta chains presented below share a single source sample, sequenced in a study of molecular identifiers for immune sequencing clone quantification. One entry per CDR3 protein results from TCRdb running MiXCR on the PCR reads. The data contain under 650,000 distinct CDR3 sequences, less than 20% of them seen just once; the ten biggest clones take up roughly 0.85%. Sequences were obtained from naive CD8+ T cells from blood, with Jurkat cell RNA spiked in. Documented subset: FACS-sorted CD8+CD4-CCR7+CD45RA+ naive T cells. The origin of the receptors is a human donor in good health. Some libraries in this study had Jurkat cell RNA spiked in.

This clonotype was counted many times. This sequence joins TRBV11-2 and TRBJ2-3; D uncertain. Germline lookup yields CDR1 SGHAT and CDR2 FQNNGV. The CDR3 runs to 13 residues. V dropped 2 bases and J dropped 2 bases, with 5 bases sitting between them. DNA of the CDR3: TGTGCCAGCAGCTTATGGGTCACAGATACGCAGTATTTT. It encodes CASSLWVTDTQYF.

The V and J genes are TRBV12-3 or TRBV12-4 and TRBJ2-3; no definite D call. The CDR3 sequence is 23 residues long. Deletions cut 2 bases from V and 0 bases from J, with 33 bases between. Here the CDR3 reads CASSLTLESKLMSVVGSTDTQYF. For the CDR3, the DNA is TGTGCCAGCAGTTTAACCCTGGAGTCCAAGCTGATGTCAGTGGTGGGGAGCACAGATACGCAGTATTTT.

Only a few counts were recorded for this clonotype. The CDR3 here is CASSQAGLATGNEQFF. The CDR3 nucleotides read TGCGCCAGCAGCCAGGCCGGACTAGCCACTGGGAATGAGCAGTTCTTC. The V and J genes are TRBV4-3 and TRBJ2-1, with TRBD2 matching 8 bases. The CDR3 is 16 residues long. Per germline, CDR1 LGHNA and CDR2 YSLEER. Trimming cost V 3 bases and J 7 bases; bases outside gene matches: 11.

The rearrangement links TRBV20-1 to TRBJ2-7; tentatively, D is TRBD1 (6 bases). V was trimmed by 0 bases and J by 2 bases, leaving 20 bases between them. Germline CDR1 is DFQATT and CDR2 is SNEGSKA (reference sequence). The CDR3 is 17 residues long. The CDR3 here is CSARDQVRRQEPYEQYF. The CDR3 DNA reads as TGCAGTGCTAGAGACCAAGTTCGGAGACAGGAACCCTACGAGCAGTACTTC.

This clonotype turned up a few times. The chain joins TRBV9 to TRBJ2-3; 9 bases line up with TRBD2. The germline V gene has CDR1 SGDLS and CDR2 YYNGEE. Losses at the gene ends were 3 bases for V and 0 bases for J; bases not matched to a gene: 5. The CDR3 extends over 16 amino acids. CDR3 amino acids: CASSDLAGTSTDTQYF. CDR3 bases: TGTGCCAGCAGCGACCTAGCGGGGACTAGCACAGATACGCAGTATTTT.

Only one count was recorded for this clonotype. A junction end diverges from the germline sequence, so it may reflect a read error. This chain uses TRBV5-1 with TRBJ1-5, with a tentative D call TRBD1 (6 bases). This CDR3 spans 15 amino acids. The V gene's germline CDR1 is SGHRS and CDR2 YFSETQ. For the CDR3, the DNA is TGCGCCAGCAGCTTCCACTTGGGCACGGCCTCTCCAGGGGATTTT. Translated, it gives CASSFHLGTASPGDF.

This clonotype showed up many times. DNA for the CDR3: TGTGCCAGCAGTCACGGAGGGACAGAAAGCAATCAGCCCCAGCATTTT. It yields the protein CASSHGGTESNQPQHF. This chain connects TRBV12-3 or TRBV12-4 to TRBJ1-5, with TRBD1 matching over 7 bases. J was trimmed by 1 base and V by 5 bases; bases with no gene match: 8. This CDR3 has 16 amino acids.